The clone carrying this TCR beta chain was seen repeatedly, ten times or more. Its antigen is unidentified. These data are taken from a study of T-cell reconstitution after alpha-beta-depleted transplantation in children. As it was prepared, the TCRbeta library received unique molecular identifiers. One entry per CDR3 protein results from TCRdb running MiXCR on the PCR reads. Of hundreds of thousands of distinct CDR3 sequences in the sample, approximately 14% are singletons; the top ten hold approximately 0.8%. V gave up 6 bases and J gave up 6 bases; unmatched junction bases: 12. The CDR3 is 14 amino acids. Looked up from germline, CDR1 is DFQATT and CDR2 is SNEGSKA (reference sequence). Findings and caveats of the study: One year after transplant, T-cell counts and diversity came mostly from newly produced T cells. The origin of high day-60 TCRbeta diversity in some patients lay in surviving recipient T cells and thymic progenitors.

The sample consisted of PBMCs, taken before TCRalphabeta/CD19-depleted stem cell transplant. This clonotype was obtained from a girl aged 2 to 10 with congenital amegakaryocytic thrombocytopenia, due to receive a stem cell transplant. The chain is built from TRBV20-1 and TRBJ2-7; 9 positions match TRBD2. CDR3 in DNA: TGCAGTGCATTTAGTTTGGCGGGAGGGCTCGAGCAGTACTTC. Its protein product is CSAFSLAGGLEQYF.